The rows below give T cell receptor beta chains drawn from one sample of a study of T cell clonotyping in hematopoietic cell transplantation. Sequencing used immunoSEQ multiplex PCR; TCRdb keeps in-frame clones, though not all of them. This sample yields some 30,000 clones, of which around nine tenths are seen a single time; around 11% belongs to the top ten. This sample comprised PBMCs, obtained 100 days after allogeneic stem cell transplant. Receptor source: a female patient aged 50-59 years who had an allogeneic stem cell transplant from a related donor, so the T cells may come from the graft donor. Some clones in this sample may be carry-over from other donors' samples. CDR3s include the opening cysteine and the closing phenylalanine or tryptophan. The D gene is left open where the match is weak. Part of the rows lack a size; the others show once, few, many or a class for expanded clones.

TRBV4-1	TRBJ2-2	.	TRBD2	TGCGCCAGCAGCCGGGGTAGGAGGACTAGCGGGGTTGGGAACACCGGGGAGCTGTTTTTT	CASSRGRRTSGVGNTGELFF
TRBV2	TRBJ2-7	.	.	TGTGCCAGCAGTGACTGGGGACCCCCGCGGTACTTC	CASSDWGPPRYF
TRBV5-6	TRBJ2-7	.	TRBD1	TGTGCCAGCAGCCTGGGACAGAACTACGGGCAGTACTTC	CASSLGQNYGQYF
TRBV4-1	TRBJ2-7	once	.	TGCGCCAGCAGCCACCGGGGCAGGGACTACGAGCAGTACTTC	CASSHRGRDYEQYF
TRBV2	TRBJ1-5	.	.	TGTGCCAGCGGGGCAGACGGTCAGCCCCAGCATTTT	CASGADGQPQHF
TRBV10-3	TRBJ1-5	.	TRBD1	TGTGCCATCAGCGACAGGGGTGAACAGCCCCAGCATTTT	CAISDRGEQPQHF
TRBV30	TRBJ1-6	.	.	TGTGCCTGGACACAAGGACTCTCCTATAATTCACCCCTCCACTTT	CAWTQGLSYNSPLHF
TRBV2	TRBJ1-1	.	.	TGTGCCAGCAGTGGGTCGCACAAGAACACTGAAGCTTTCTTT	CASSGSHKNTEAFF
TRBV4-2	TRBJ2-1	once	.	TGTGCCAGCAGCCACCCACAGGGGACTCAGTTCTTC	CASSHPQGTQFF
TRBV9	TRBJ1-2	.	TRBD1	TGTGCCAGCAGCGCCGGGACAGGTTTCAACTATGGCTACACCTTC	CASSAGTGFNYGYTF
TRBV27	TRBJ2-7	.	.	TGTGCCAGCTCTCCGGACAGTCGTTACGAGCAGTACTTC	CASSPDSRYEQYF